This is a list of T cell receptor beta chains from one sample in a study of blood T cell repertoires in COVID-19. The repertoire was sequenced with immunoSEQ multiplex PCR; TCRdb's copy has only in-frame clones and lacks some. This table has some 93,000 clones, 75% to 85% appearing once. Sequenced sample: peripheral blood. These receptors were collected from a human donor in a cohort sampled during active COVID-19. Each CDR3 is given with its conserved first and last residue. A D gene is named only where the DNA matches it firmly. Only some rows state a clone size, as once, few, many or a class for expanded clones.

V	D	J	size	CDR3	DNA
TRBV10-1	TRBD2	TRBJ2-1	NA	CASSPQPMREIGEQFF	TGCGCCAGCAGTCCACAGCCCATGCGGGAGATAGGTGAGCAGTTCTTC
TRBV15	NA	TRBJ2-3	NA	CATSREGVGTDTQYF	TGTGCCACCAGCAGAGAAGGGGTTGGGACAGATACGCAGTATTTT
TRBV7-3	NA	TRBJ2-5	NA	CASSPRIGETQYF	TGTGCCAGCAGCCCGCGGATAGGAGAGACCCAGTACTTC
TRBV6-5	TRBD1	TRBJ2-7	NA	CASTPDRANEQYF	TGTGCCAGCACCCCCGACAGGGCCAACGAGCAGTACTTC
TRBV28	NA	TRBJ2-2	NA	CASSLPGHSTGELFF	TGTGCCAGCAGTTTACCGGGACATTCTACCGGGGAGCTGTTTTTT
TRBV3-1/TRBV3-2	NA	TRBJ1-5	NA	CASSQEMGFRRDQPQHF	TGTGCCAGCAGCCAAGAGATGGGTTTTAGGAGGGATCAGCCCCAGCATTTT
TRBV6-2/TRBV6-3	TRBD1	TRBJ2-1	NA	CASSYAGGQGHNEQFF	TGTGCCAGCAGTTACGCGGGGGGACAGGGGCACAATGAGCAGTTCTTC
TRBV19	TRBD2	TRBJ2-3	NA	CASRPGLAGVNTDTQYF	TGTGCCAGTAGGCCGGGACTAGCGGGAGTTAACACAGATACGCAGTATTTT
TRBV10-3	NA	TRBJ2-1	NA	CASQGFGGDEQFF	TGTGCCTCCCAGGGGTTCGGTGGGGATGAGCAGTTCTTC
TRBV4-2	NA	TRBJ2-7	NA	CASSQEAGQPSYEQYF	TGTGCCAGCAGCCAAGAGGCAGGCCAACCCTCCTACGAGCAGTACTTC
TRBV11-2	NA	TRBJ1-6	NA	CASSSRGYSPLHF	TGTGCCAGCAGCTCCAGGGGTTACTCACCCCTCCACTTT
TRBV15	TRBD1	TRBJ1-1	NA	CATSKPRGRAEAFF	TGTGCCACCAGCAAGCCCAGGGGGCGGGCTGAAGCTTTCTTT
TRBV4-2	TRBD2	TRBJ2-5	NA	CASSQDKASGSRETQYF	TGTGCCAGCAGCCAAGATAAGGCTAGCGGGAGTAGAGAGACCCAGTACTTC
TRBV28	NA	TRBJ1-4	NA	CASSLRGSGTNEKLFF	TGTGCCAGCAGTTTACGGGGGAGCGGAACTAATGAAAAACTGTTTTTT
TRBV28	NA	TRBJ1-5	NA	CASTSQSGSGQPQHF	TGTGCCAGCACGAGTCAATCAGGGTCAGGTCAGCCCCAGCATTTT
TRBV4-1	NA	TRBJ1-6	NA	CASSQMAENSPLHF	TGCGCCAGCAGCCAAATGGCAGAAAATTCACCCCTCCACTTT
TRBV24-1	TRBD1	TRBJ2-7	NA	CATGGQGMHEQYF	TGTGCCACCGGGGGACAGGGTATGCACGAGCAGTACTTC
TRBV19	NA	TRBJ1-1	NA	CASTETPDGLNTEAFF	TGTGCCAGTACCGAAACCCCCGACGGGTTGAACACTGAAGCTTTCTTT
TRBV7-9	TRBD2	TRBJ2-3	NA	CASSLYGRTDTQYF	TGTGCCAGCAGCTTATACGGGAGGACAGATACGCAGTATTTT
TRBV11-3	TRBD2	TRBJ2-3	NA	CASSSGLAANTDTQYF	TGTGCCAGCAGCTCCGGACTAGCGGCCAACACAGATACGCAGTATTTT
TRBV5-5	NA	TRBJ1-6	NA	CASSLGAFHDSPLHF	TGTGCCAGCAGCTTGGGGGCCTTCCATGATTCACCCCTCCACTTT
TRBV24-1	NA	TRBJ1-6	NA	CATSDLSRVNSPLHF	TGTGCCACCAGTGATTTGTCACGGGTTAATTCACCCCTCCACTTT
TRBV19	TRBD2	TRBJ2-1	NA	CASSNSGRAGNEQFF	TGTGCCAGTAGTAATAGCGGGAGGGCCGGGAATGAGCAGTTCTTC
TRBV18	TRBD1	TRBJ2-1	NA	CASSPSYRGLNEQFF	TGTGCCAGCTCACCTAGCTACAGGGGGCTCAATGAGCAGTTCTTC
TRBV18	NA	TRBJ2-7	NA	CASSQSGEGNEQYF	TGTGCCAGCTCACAATCAGGGGAGGGCAACGAGCAGTACTTC
TRBV7-2	TRBD2	TRBJ2-1	NA	CASSLGLATYNEQFF	TGTGCCAGCAGCCTCGGACTAGCTACATACAATGAGCAGTTCTTC
TRBV6-4	NA	TRBJ2-3	NA	CASTNPGTSTDTQYF	TGTGCCAGCACTAATCCCGGGACTAGCACAGATACGCAGTATTTT
TRBV25-1	NA	TRBJ1-1	NA	CASRDQGLGAFF	TGTGCCAGCAGAGACCAGGGTCTTGGGGCTTTCTTT
TRBV2	NA	TRBJ2-5	NA	CASSDRGETQYF	TGTGCCAGCAGTGATAGGGGGGAGACCCAGTACTTC
TRBV5-1	TRBD1	TRBJ2-7	once	CASTTGTGAWEQYF	TGCGCCAGCACCACCGGGACAGGGGCCTGGGAGCAGTACTTC
TRBV11-1	TRBD2	TRBJ2-1	NA	CASSPDRTSSYNEQFF	TGTGCCAGCAGCCCTGACCGGACTAGTTCCTACAATGAGCAGTTCTTC
TRBV5-1	NA	TRBJ2-1	NA	CASSLGTLNEQFF	TGCGCCAGCAGCCTGGGGACTCTCAATGAGCAGTTCTTC
TRBV3-1/TRBV3-2	NA	TRBJ1-1	NA	CASSQRQQNTEAFF	TGTGCCAGCAGCCAAAGACAGCAGAACACTGAAGCTTTCTTT
TRBV3-1/TRBV3-2	TRBD1	TRBJ2-7	NA	CASSRQGGGEQYF	TGTGCCAGCAGCCGACAGGGGGGCGGGGAGCAGTACTTC
TRBV5-1	TRBD1	TRBJ2-3	NA	CASSLAGTGEDTQYF	TGCGCCAGCAGCTTGGCCGGGACAGGGGAGGATACGCAGTATTTT
TRBV6-5	TRBD2	TRBJ2-2	NA	CATKPGLAAGELFF	TGTGCCACGAAACCGGGACTAGCGGCCGGGGAGCTGTTTTTT
TRBV28	NA	TRBJ1-5	NA	CATTEAGYNQPQHF	TGTGCCACTACAGAGGCAGGGTACAATCAGCCCCAGCATTTT
TRBV10-3	TRBD1	TRBJ1-2	NA	CATQGEIQGNGYTF	TGTGCCACTCAGGGGGAGATACAGGGGAATGGCTACACCTTC
TRBV4-2	TRBD2	TRBJ2-1	NA	CASSHPGLGNEQFF	TGTGCCAGCAGCCACCCAGGACTAGGCAATGAGCAGTTCTTC
TRBV5-4	TRBD2	TRBJ2-3	NA	CASSPTTSGRAGNRDTQYF	TGTGCCAGCAGCCCGACGACTAGCGGGAGGGCGGGTAATCGTGATACGCAGTATTTT
TRBV30	NA	TRBJ1-2	NA	CAWSVKAEGGYTF	TGTGCCTGGAGTGTAAAGGCGGAGGGCGGCTACACCTTC
TRBV18	NA	TRBJ2-1	NA	CASSPPGGGGEQFF	TGTGCCAGCTCACCCCCGGGAGGGGGCGGTGAGCAGTTCTTC
TRBV9	NA	TRBJ2-3	NA	CASSVGFSVQAQYF	TGTGCCAGCAGCGTAGGTTTTAGCGTTCAGGCGCAGTATTTT
TRBV7-9	NA	TRBJ2-5	few	CASSLDREETQYF	TGTGCCAGCAGCTTAGACAGGGAAGAGACCCAGTACTTC
TRBV4-3	TRBD2	TRBJ2-1	NA	CASSLYSTSGSFFF	TGCGCCAGCAGCCTTTACTCGACTAGCGGGAGTTTCTTCTTC
TRBV6-5	TRBD1	TRBJ1-5	once	CASSYSRDRGEPQHF	TGTGCCAGCAGTTACTCGAGGGACAGGGGGGAGCCCCAGCATTTT
TRBV19	TRBD1	TRBJ1-1	NA	CASSIRRQGFVTEAFF	TGTGCCAGTAGTATTCGAAGACAGGGGTTCGTCACTGAAGCTTTCTTT
TRBV6-5	NA	TRBJ2-7	NA	CASSYSRESYEQYF	TGTGCCAGCAGTTACTCTCGCGAATCCTACGAGCAGTACTTC
TRBV3-1/TRBV3-2	TRBD2	TRBJ2-1	NA	CASSQDRAGGKYNEQFF	TGTGCCAGCAGCCAAGATCGTGCGGGAGGAAAATACAATGAGCAGTTCTTC
TRBV4-2	TRBD2	TRBJ2-1	NA	CASSPRGGDAGEQFF	TGTGCCAGCAGCCCACGGGGGGGTGATGCTGGTGAGCAGTTCTTC
TRBV19	TRBD1	TRBJ1-1	NA	CASSMGTGPTEAFF	TGTGCCAGTAGTATGGGGACAGGACCGACTGAAGCTTTCTTT
TRBV27	TRBD2	TRBJ2-7	few	CASRTGTSGGYEQYF	TGTGCCAGCAGGACCGGGACTAGCGGGGGCTACGAGCAGTACTTC
TRBV6-1	TRBD1	TRBJ1-5	NA	CASSEGQGANFQPQHF	TGTGCCAGCAGTGAGGGTCAGGGGGCTAATTTTCAGCCCCAGCATTTT
TRBV7-6	TRBD1	TRBJ2-1	NA	CASSPGQGTYNEQFF	TGTGCCAGCAGCCCGGGACAGGGGACCTACAATGAGCAGTTCTTC
TRBV5-4	TRBD1	TRBJ2-1	once	CASSPNRQGASNEQFF	TGTGCCAGCAGCCCCAACCGACAGGGGGCTAGCAATGAGCAGTTCTTC
TRBV7-2	NA	TRBJ2-5	NA	CASSPQVKETQYF	TGTGCCAGCAGCCCCCAGGTGAAAGAGACCCAGTACTTC
TRBV7-8	TRBD2	TRBJ2-7	NA	CASSLNGWREAPGEQYF	TGTGCCAGCAGCTTAAACGGCTGGCGGGAGGCCCCAGGCGAGCAGTACTTC